The 15 T cell receptor beta chains listed next were all sequenced from one sample in a study of cytomegalovirus exposure and HLA in healthy donors. Vbeta (60) and Jbeta (13) primers were used in the PCR. Measured with immunoSEQ multiplex PCR; TCRdb has only the in-frame clones, and not every one. This table has around 62,000 clones, under 80% appearing once. Sequenced sample: PBMCs. The origin of the receptors is a male donor in good health and CMV-seropositive.

The rearrangement uses TRBV14 and TRBJ1-1, with D unclear. With 0 bases removed from V and 2 bases from J, the gap between germline ends came to 7 bases. The CDR3 spans 14 residues. Germline loops: CDR1 SGHDN, CDR2 FVKESK. CDR3 bases: TGTGCCAGCAGCCAAGACAGGATAAACACTGAAGCTTTCTTT. It encodes CASSQDRINTEAFF.

The CDR3 DNA sequence: TGTGCCAGCAGCCCCCGGACTAGCGGGGGGGAGGCGGGTGAGCAGTTCTTC. It codes for CASSPRTSGGEAGEQFF. The chain employs TRBV11-1 and TRBJ2-1; 15 nucleotides line up with TRBD2. CDR1 is SGHAT, CDR2 FQDESV, per germline (reference sequence). CDR3 length equals 17 residues. J gave up 9 bases and V 5 bases, and 11 bases lay outside the gene matches.

The chain is built from TRBV6-5 and TRBJ1-1; 8 bases are shared with TRBD1. The CDR3 is 15 amino acids. Germline V lookup: CDR1 MNHEY, CDR2 SVGAGI. V was pared by 0 bases and J by 4 bases, with 4 bases of the junction left unmatched. The CDR3, as DNA: TGTGCCAGCAGTTACTCCCGGACAGGGTCCACTGAAGCTTTCTTT. This codes for CASSYSRTGSTEAFF.

The genes are TRBV5-1 and TRBJ1-1, with 7 bases matching TRBD1. J was trimmed by 8 bases and V by 4 bases; bases with no gene match: 5. The CDR3 has 12 residues. Germline values: CDR1 SGHRS, CDR2 YFSETQ. The CDR3 loop is CASSPGTEEAFF. The CDR3 DNA sequence: TGCGCCAGCAGCCCGGGGACAGAGGAAGCTTTCTTT. The full variable domain, with the rest looked up from reference TRBV5-1 and TRBJ1-1, is KAGVTQTPRYLIKTRGQQVTLSCSPISGHRSVSWYQQTPGQGLQFLFEYFSETQRNKGNFPGRFSGRQFSNSRSEMNVSTLELGDSALYLCASSPGTEEAFFGQGTRLTVV.

J is TRBJ1-2 and V is TRBV5-1; 12 positions match TRBD1. The trim removed 4 bases at V and 6 bases at J, leaving 4 bases unmatched. Germline values: CDR1 SGHRS, CDR2 YFSETQ. The CDR3 consists of 14 residues. The CDR3 reads CASSQGQGADGYTF. For the CDR3, the DNA is TGCGCCAGCAGCCAGGGACAGGGGGCGGATGGCTACACCTTC.

The V and J genes are TRBV7-3 and TRBJ2-1; perhaps TRBD2 as D (6 bases). The CDR3 totals 16 residues. Trimming cost V 0 bases and J 0 bases, with 9 bases left between them. Per germline, CDR1 SGHTA and CDR2 FQGTGA. CDR3 region: CASSLTGGTSYNEQFF. CDR3 in DNA: TGTGCCAGCAGCTTAACCGGGGGAACCTCCTACAATGAGCAGTTCTTC.

The rearrangement links TRBV4-1 to TRBJ1-2; D gene unclear. V was trimmed by 3 bases and J by 2 bases, leaving 13 bases between them. Germline V gene data show CDR1 as MGHRA and CDR2 as YSYEKL. This CDR3 spans 15 amino acids. This CDR3 is CASSHPKEMNYGYTF. CDR3 DNA: TGCGCCAGCAGCCATCCCAAAGAGATGAACTATGGCTACACCTTC.

By share, this clone ranks as medium-sized. The V and J genes are TRBV19 and TRBJ1-5; no firm D call. Per germline, CDR1 LNHDA and CDR2 SQIVND (reference sequence). The CDR3 spans 13 residues. The ends were cut back, 3 bases at V and 1 base at J, with 4 bases in the middle. CDR3 residues: CASSISSNQPQHF. CDR3 in DNA: TGTGCCAGTAGTATTAGCAGCAATCAGCCCCAGCATTTT. The full variable domain, with the rest looked up from reference TRBV19 and TRBJ1-5, is DGGITQSPKYLFRKEGQNVTLSCEQNLNHDAMYWYRQDPGQGLRLIYYSQIVNDFQKGDIAEGYSVSREKKESFPLTVTSAQKNPTAFYLCASSISSNQPQHFGDGTRLSIL.

The chain joins TRBV5-1 to TRBJ1-1, with a tentative D call TRBD1 (5 bases). Germline CDR1 SGHRS, CDR2 YFSETQ. Trimming cost V 0 bases and J 2 bases, with 11 bases left between them. The CDR3 runs to 15 residues. The CDR3 here is CASSLVSGINTEAFF. The CDR3 coding sequence is TGCGCCAGCAGCTTGGTCTCAGGGATTAACACTGAAGCTTTCTTT.

This chain uses TRBV14 with TRBJ2-2; D is undetermined. This CDR3 comprises 14 residues. Germline lookup yields CDR1 SGHDN and CDR2 FVKESK. The V end lost 2 bases, the J end lost 0 bases, and 4 bases lay between the germline ends. Written as DNA, the CDR3 is TGTGCCAGCAGCCAACAGTCGAACACCGGGGAGCTGTTTTTT. Translating it yields CASSQQSNTGELFF.

This clone was seen just once. The chain employs TRBV5-8 and TRBJ2-1, with D possibly TRBD2 on 6 matching bases. V was trimmed by 6 bases and J by 7 bases, leaving 14 bases between them. CDR1 and CDR2 (germline): SGHTS, YDEGEE. This CDR3 is 13 amino acids long. The CDR3 nucleotides read TGTGCCAGCATCCCGGGCCGGGGGAATGAGCAGTTCTTC. The encoded protein is CASIPGRGNEQFF.

The rearrangement uses TRBV27 and TRBJ2-1, with TRBD2 matching 14 bases. Germline V CDR1 and CDR2: MNHEY, SMNVEV (reference sequence). This CDR3 contains 15 residues. Trimming at V came to 3 bases and at J to 6 bases, leaving 1 base not matched to a gene. The CDR3 coding sequence is TGTGCCAGCAGTTTGACTAGCGGGGGGGTCAATGAGCAGTTCTTC. It specifies CASSLTSGGVNEQFF.

The chain couples TRBV4-2 to TRBJ2-2, with D hard to call. The CDR3 has 14 residues. CDR1 and CDR2 (germline): LGHNA, YNFKEQ. V gave up 0 bases and J gave up 9 bases, with 11 bases separating them. DNA for the CDR3: TGTGCCAGCAGCCAAGAGAGGAGTCCGCGGGAGCTGTTTTTT. Its protein is CASSQERSPRELFF.

The rearrangement uses TRBV9 and TRBJ2-7, with a possible D match to TRBD2 (7 bases). The V end was cut by 0 bases, the J end by 0 bases, with 13 bases between. The CDR3 loop spans 16 amino acids. Germline V CDR1 and CDR2: SGDLS, YYNGEE. CDR3 protein: CASSVEWGGPSYEQYF. The CDR3 DNA is TGTGCCAGCAGCGTAGAGTGGGGGGGGCCCTCCTACGAGCAGTACTTC. The variable domain in full, completed from reference TRBV9 and TRBJ2-7, reads DSGVTQTPKHLITATGQRVTLRCSPRSGDLSVYWYQQSLDQGLQFLIQYYNGEERAKGNILERFSAQQFPDLHSELNLSSLELGDSALYFCASSVEWGGPSYEQYFGPGTRLTVT.

The gene calls are TRBV13 and TRBJ2-7; a weak D match, TRBD1 (5 bases). Trimming took 1 base from V and 2 from J, leaving 9 bases between them. CDR1 and CDR2 (germline): PRHDT, FYEKMQ (reference sequence). The CDR3 contains 14 residues. The CDR3 DNA reads TGTGCCAGCAGCTTAGTTAGGGGTACCTACGAGCAGTACTTC. This gives the protein CASSLVRGTYEQYF.